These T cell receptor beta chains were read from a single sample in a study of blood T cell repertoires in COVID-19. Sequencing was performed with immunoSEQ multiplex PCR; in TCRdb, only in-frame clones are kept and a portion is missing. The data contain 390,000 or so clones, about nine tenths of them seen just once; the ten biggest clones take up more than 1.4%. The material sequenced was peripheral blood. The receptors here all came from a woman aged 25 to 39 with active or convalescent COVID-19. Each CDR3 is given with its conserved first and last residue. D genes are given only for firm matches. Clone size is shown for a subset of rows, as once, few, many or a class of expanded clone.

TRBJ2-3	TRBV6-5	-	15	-	CASSTRRSSTDTQYF	TGTGCCAGCAGTACCCGGCGGTCTAGCACAGATACGCAGTATTTT
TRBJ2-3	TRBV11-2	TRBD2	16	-	CASSLLSSGGKDTQYF	TGTGCCAGCAGCTTACTTTCTAGCGGGGGGAAAGATACGCAGTATTTT
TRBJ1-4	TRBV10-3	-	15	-	CAISKGPPGDEKLFF	TGTGCCATCAGCAAAGGGCCTCCAGGGGATGAAAAACTGTTTTTT
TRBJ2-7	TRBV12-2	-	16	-	CASRLALVAGVHEQYF	TGTGCAAGTCGCTTAGCGCTGGTAGCGGGAGTCCACGAGCAGTACTTC
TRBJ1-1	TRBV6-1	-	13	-	CASSELLYTEAFF	TGTGCCAGCAGTGAACTGTTGTACACTGAAGCTTTCTTT
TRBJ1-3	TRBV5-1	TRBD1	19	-	CASGYLRQGDLGSGNTIYF	TGCGCCAGCGGGTACCTGAGACAGGGTGATTTGGGCTCTGGAAACACCATATATTTT
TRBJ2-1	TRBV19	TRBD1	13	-	CASSLDRANEQFF	TGTGCCAGTAGCTTGGACAGGGCCAATGAGCAGTTCTTC
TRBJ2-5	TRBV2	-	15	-	CASSERRGSWETQYF	TGTGCCAGCAGTGAACGCAGGGGAAGTTGGGAGACCCAGTACTTC
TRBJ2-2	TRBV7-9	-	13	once	CASSRPGDGELFF	TGTGCCAGCAGCCGCCCGGGTGACGGGGAGCTGTTTTTT
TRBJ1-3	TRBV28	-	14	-	CASNKGGGGNTIYF	TGTGCCAGCAACAAGGGAGGGGGTGGAAACACCATATATTTT
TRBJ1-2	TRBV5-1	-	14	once	CASSLDRPNYGYTF	TGCGCCAGCAGCTTGGACAGACCTAACTATGGCTACACCTTC
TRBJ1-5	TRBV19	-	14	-	CASSIEGGGLAQHF	TGTGCCAGTAGTATCGAGGGCGGGGGGTTAGCCCAGCATTTT
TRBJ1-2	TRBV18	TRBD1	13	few	CASSQGAEYGYTF	TGTGCCAGCTCACAGGGGGCCGAGTATGGCTACACCTTC
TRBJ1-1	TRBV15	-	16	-	CATSRDWGGMNTEAFF	TGTGCCACCAGCAGAGATTGGGGGGGGATGAACACTGAAGCTTTCTTT
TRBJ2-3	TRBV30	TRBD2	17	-	CAWSVLRTSLNLNTQYF	TGTGCCTGGAGTGTACTCAGGACTAGTTTAAACCTCAATACGCAGTATTTT
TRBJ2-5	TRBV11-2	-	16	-	CASSPGGQPVQETQYF	TGTGCCAGCAGCCCCGGGGGACAGCCGGTCCAAGAGACCCAGTACTTC
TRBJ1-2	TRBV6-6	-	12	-	CASTRANYGYTF	TGTGCCAGCACCAGGGCCAACTATGGCTACACCTTC
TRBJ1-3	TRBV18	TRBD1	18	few	CASSLRAGQATSGNTIYF	TGTGCCAGCTCACTCCGTGCCGGACAGGCGACCTCTGGAAACACCATATATTTT
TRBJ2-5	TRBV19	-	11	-	CASSIEETQYF	TGTGCCAGTAGTATTGAGGAGACCCAGTACTTC
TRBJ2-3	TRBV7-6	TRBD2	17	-	CASSPSWTSGGGDTQYF	TGTGCCAGCAGCCCTTCCTGGACTAGCGGGGGCGGGGATACGCAGTATTTT
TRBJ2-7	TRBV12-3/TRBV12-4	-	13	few	CASSWTASYEQYF	TGTGCCAGCAGTTGGACAGCGAGCTACGAGCAGTACTTC
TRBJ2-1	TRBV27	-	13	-	CASSLSSGNEQFF	TGTGCCAGCAGTTTATCTTCAGGAAATGAGCAGTTCTTC
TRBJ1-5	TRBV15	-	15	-	CATSRDSVLGQPQHF	TGTGCCACCAGCAGAGATTCGGTCCTGGGCCAGCCCCAGCATTTT
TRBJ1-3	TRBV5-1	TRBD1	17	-	CASSLETGGVSGNTIYF	TGCGCCAGCAGCTTGGAAACAGGGGGGGTGTCTGGAAACACCATATATTTT
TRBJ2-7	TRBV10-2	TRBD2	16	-	CASSAQTSGGRNEQYF	TGCGCCAGCAGTGCTCAGACTAGCGGGGGGAGAAACGAGCAGTACTTC
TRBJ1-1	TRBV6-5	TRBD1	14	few	CASTKGARGTEAFF	TGTGCCAGCACGAAGGGGGCGCGGGGCACTGAAGCTTTCTTT
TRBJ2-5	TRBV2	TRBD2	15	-	CASRALAGGRETQYF	TGTGCCAGCAGGGCTCTTGCGGGGGGGAGGGAGACCCAGTACTTC
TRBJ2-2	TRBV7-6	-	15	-	CASSLAALAPGELFF	TGTGCCAGCAGCTTAGCGGCCCTAGCGCCCGGGGAGCTGTTTTTT
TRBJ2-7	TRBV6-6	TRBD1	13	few	CASRGDRTYEQYF	TGTGCCAGCAGGGGGGACAGAACCTACGAGCAGTACTTC
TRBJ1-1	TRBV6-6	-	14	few	CASSYREGNTEAFF	TGTGCCAGCAGTTATCGGGAGGGAAACACTGAAGCTTTCTTT
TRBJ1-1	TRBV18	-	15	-	CASSPPARSNTEAFF	TGTGCCAGCTCACCACCGGCTAGAAGCAACACTGAAGCTTTCTTT
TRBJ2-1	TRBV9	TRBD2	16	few	CASSVATGGGYNEQFF	TGTGCCAGCAGCGTAGCTACAGGCGGGGGTTACAATGAGCAGTTCTTC
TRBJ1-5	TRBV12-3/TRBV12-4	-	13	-	CASSLGPNQPQHF	TGTGCCAGCAGTTTAGGGCCTAATCAGCCCCAGCATTTT
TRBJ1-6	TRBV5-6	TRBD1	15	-	CASSRGTGGGSPLHF	TGTGCCAGCAGCAGAGGGACAGGGGGTGGTTCACCCCTCCACTTT
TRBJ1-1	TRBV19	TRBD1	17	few	CASSPIEPGGHPRRAFF	TGTGCCAGTAGTCCCATTGAGCCAGGGGGACATCCCCGACGGGCTTTCTTT
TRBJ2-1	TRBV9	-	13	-	CASSVVGVSEQFF	TGTGCCAGCAGCGTAGTGGGCGTAAGTGAGCAGTTCTTC
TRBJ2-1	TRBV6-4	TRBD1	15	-	CASSATGGSYNEQFF	TGTGCCAGCAGTGCGACAGGGGGCTCCTACAATGAGCAGTTCTTC
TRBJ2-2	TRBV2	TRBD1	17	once	CASRDAPGTGGTGELFF	TGTGCCAGCAGGGATGCCCCCGGGACAGGGGGCACCGGGGAGCTGTTTTTT
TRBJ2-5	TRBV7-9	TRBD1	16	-	CASSPSCGTAQETQYF	TGTGCCAGCAGCCCGTCCTGTGGGACAGCCCAAGAGACCCAGTACTTC
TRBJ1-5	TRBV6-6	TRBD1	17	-	CASSPIPVTGVNQPQHF	TGTGCCAGCAGTCCCATACCGGTAACAGGGGTCAATCAGCCCCAGCATTTT
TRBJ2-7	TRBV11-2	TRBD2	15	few	CASASSGGGSNEQYF	TGTGCCAGCGCCTCTTCCGGGGGAGGGAGTAACGAGCAGTACTTC
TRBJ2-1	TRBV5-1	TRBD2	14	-	CARKRDQIYNEQFF	TGCGCCCGTAAGCGGGACCAGATCTACAATGAGCAGTTCTTC
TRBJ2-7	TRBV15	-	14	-	CATSRVSGIGEQYF	TGTGCCACCAGCAGAGTTTCGGGTATAGGCGAGCAGTACTTC
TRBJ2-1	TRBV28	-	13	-	CATRWAPYNEQFF	TGTGCCACCCGTTGGGCCCCCTACAATGAGCAGTTCTTC
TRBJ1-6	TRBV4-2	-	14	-	CASRQVVEVSPLHF	TGTGCCAGCAGGCAGGTTGTGGAGGTTTCACCCCTCCACTTT
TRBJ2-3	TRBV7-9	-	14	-	CASSFRGSTDTQYF	TGTGCCAGCAGCTTCCGCGGGAGCACAGATACGCAGTATTTT